This T cell receptor beta chain was obtained from a study of regulatory T cells in long-lasting Graves disease. General observations from the study: Persistent patients shared more public clonotypes (about 2,700) than new patients (approximately 1,000).

This CDR3 is built from 16 residues. Germline loops: CDR1 MNHNS, CDR2 SASEGT. Losses at the gene ends were 5 bases for V and 8 bases for J; bases not matched to a gene: 16. This clonotype was observed a handful of times. No antigen is known for it. Building of the TCR beta libraries involved iRepertoire HTBI primers and Arm-PCR of CDR3 regions. TCRdb called the multiplex PCR reads again in MiXCR, with one record for every CDR3 protein. Among about 660,000 distinct CDR3 sequences listed, approximately 31% were seen once. As to time point: persistent/refractory GD, antithyroid drugs over 5 years with positive TRAb. PBMC-derived RNA was used for the TCR library.

The sample here was peripheral blood mononuclear cells (PBMCs), taken when the disease was refractory, from a patient treated with antithyroid drugs. V gene TRBV6-1 combines with J gene TRBJ1-2; 8 bases fit TRBD1. The TCR comes from a female donor with Graves disease. CDR3 nucleotide sequence: TGTGCCAGCAGTCCCGGGGGACAGGTTGGTGCAGGAGGCTACACCTTC. It is translated as CASSPGGQVGAGGYTF.